The 10 T cell receptor beta chains below all came from one sample that was sequenced in a study of human T cells and chemical hapten exposure (dated by TCRdb to about 2021). The library was produced with RACE. TCRdb names NextSeq 500 as the instrument used. The public reads were reanalyzed by TCRdb: fastp trimming at Q25, MiXCR alignment, in-frame beta chains only. Here each entry gathers all rows of one CDR3 protein and keeps the most common genes and DNA. This sample has 150,000 to 200,000 distinct CDR3 sequences in its table, and under 30% of those were observed once. The ten largest clones add up to roughly 2.3% of the sample. This specimen's time point label, interpreted: patch test 3, about 24 weeks after DPC sensitization. The treatment or condition label on this specimen signifies: therapeutic diphenylcyclopropenone sensitization with weekly scalp DPC. The sample consisted of whole blood, taken in connection with sensitization to the hapten diphenylcyclopropenone (DPC). These TCRs come from a middle-aged woman with alopecia areata. Some clones in this sample may be carry-over from other donors' samples.

This clonotype was observed a single time. The genes are TRBV20-1 and TRBJ2-3, with TRBD2 matching over 11 bases. The V segment lost 6 bases and the J segment 2 bases; nucleotides outside the gene matches: 10. Germline V gene sequence: CDR1 DFQATT, CDR2 SNEGSKA (reference sequence). The CDR3 extends over 16 amino acids. CDR3 residues: CSAPDRGLAVTDTQYF. The CDR3 DNA is TGCAGTGCGCCAGATAGGGGACTAGCGGTCACAGATACGCAGTATTTT.

In its sample, this clonotype was seen a few times. The chain recombines TRBV6-5 with TRBJ2-7; TRBD2 matches at 13 bases. V gave up 5 bases and J gave up 2 bases; unmatched junction bases: 3. CDR3 length equals 15 residues. CDR1 is MNHEY, CDR2 SVGAGI, per germline. The CDR3 DNA sequence: TGTGCCAGCAGTGACGGGACTAGCGGGGCCTACGAGCAGTACTTC. As protein: CASSDGTSGAYEQYF.

The chain carries TRBV12-3 or TRBV12-4 and TRBJ2-7, with TRBD1 as a possible D gene (5 bases). This CDR3 comprises 13 residues. The ends were cut back, 3 bases at V and 2 bases at J, with 8 bases in the middle. The CDR3 coding sequence is TGTGCCAGCAGTTTTCAGGGCCCCTACGAGCAGTACTTC. Translated: CASSFQGPYEQYF.

This rearrangement joins TRBV20-1 to TRBJ2-7; 7 nucleotides align to TRBD2. The CDR3 is 12 amino acids. CDR1 and CDR2 from the germline V gene are DFQATT and SNEGSKA (reference sequence). J lost 2 bases, V lost 6 bases, and 4 bases had no gene match. The CDR3 reads CSAPSGAYEQYF. CDR3 DNA sequence: TGCAGTGCCCCGAGCGGGGCCTACGAGCAGTACTTC.

The sample holds a few counts of this clonotype. V is TRBV5-1 and J is TRBJ2-6; D is perhaps TRBD1 (6 bases). The V and J ends lost 0 bases and 13 bases respectively, with 17 bases between them. CDR3 length: 15 amino acids. In germline, CDR1 is SGHRS, CDR2 YFSETQ. The CDR3: CASSLDGTSVTVLTF. CDR3 sequence (DNA): TGCGCCAGCAGCTTGGATGGGACAAGCGTTACTGTCCTGACTTTC.

This clonotype has only a few counts. V is TRBV20-1 and J is TRBJ1-2; 9 bases fit TRBD1. Germline V gene sequence: CDR1 DFQATT, CDR2 SNEGSKA (reference sequence). This CDR3 spans 14 amino acids. DNA for the CDR3: TGCGTCCTAGCCCAAACAGGGGGCAACTATGGCTACACCTTC. Its translation is CVLAQTGGNYGYTF.

The chain carries TRBV28 and TRBJ1-5; 7 bases line up with TRBD1. The germline gives CDR1 MDHEN, CDR2 SYDVKM. The ends lost 5 bases at V and 7 bases at J; junction bases unmatched: 11. The CDR3 contains 15 residues. The CDR3 DNA reads TGTGCCAGCAGTCCAGGGGGGGGCAGGTTCCAGCCCCAGCATTTT. Translating it yields CASSPGGGRFQPQHF.

The chain's CDR3 is CASSLEATRRETQYF. CDR3 in DNA: TGTGCCAGCAGCTTAGAGGCTACACGTCGGGAGACCCAGTACTTC. V gene TRBV7-2 combines with J gene TRBJ2-5; D ambiguous. CDR3 length: 15 residues. V lost 1 base to trimming and J lost 5 bases, with 14 bases between them. Germline loops: CDR1 SGHTA, CDR2 FQGNSA.

The J gene is TRBJ2-3, the V gene TRBV4-1, with D possibly being TRBD2 (6 bases). Germline CDR1 is MGHRA and CDR2 is YSYEKL. This CDR3 has 14 residues. V gave up 4 bases and J gave up 2 bases, with 10 bases separating them. CDR3: CASSRGVITDTQYF. The CDR3 coding sequence is TGCGCCAGCAGCCGCGGGGTTATCACAGATACGCAGTATTTT.

The chain is built from TRBV7-4 and TRBJ2-1; D is unresolved. The germline V and J ends were trimmed by 5 bases and 0 bases, with 8 bases remaining between them. CDR3 length equals 14 residues. Germline values: CDR1 SGHVT, CDR2 SQSDAQ. In DNA form, the CDR3 reads TGTGCCAGCAGCACCTATAGCTCCTACAATGAGCAGTTCTTC. This translates into CASSTYSSYNEQFF.